Presented here are 14 T cell receptor beta chains from one specimen sequenced in a study of blood T cells in healthy people across ages. A J-beta primer mix and a sample-barcoded 5' primer were used in a second PCR of roughly 7 to 12 cycles. MiXCR, applied by TCRdb to the 5' RACE reads, yields one record per CDR3 protein. The table has 1.4 million to 1.5 million distinct CDR3 sequences, roughly 40% seen once; the top ten hold around 8%. The sample consisted of blood. These receptors were taken from a woman between 18 and 30 years old in good health.

The chain uses TRBV3-1 and TRBJ2-4, with D hard to call. Near its end, the DNA agrees better with TRBJ2-7, so the J call may be wrong. Germline values: CDR1 LGHDT, CDR2 YNNKEL (reference sequence). The CDR3 totals 12 residues. CDR3 in amino acids: CASSQVNHEQYF. The CDR3, as DNA: TGTGCCAGCAGCCAAGTCAATCACGAGCAGTACTTC.

This clonotype has just a few counts. This rearrangement joins TRBV3-1 to TRBJ2-1; TRBD2 matches at 11 bases. Germline loops: CDR1 LGHDT, CDR2 YNNKEL (reference sequence). The V segment lost 0 bases and the J segment 4 bases; nucleotides outside the gene matches: 5. There are 17 residues in the CDR3. The CDR3 bases are TGTGCCAGCAGCCAAGAGCTAGCGGGGGGACTTTACAATGAGCAGTTCTTC. Translated: CASSQELAGGLYNEQFF.

The chain has TRBV27 and TRBJ2-3; no clear D gene. This CDR3 has 13 amino acids. Germline CDR1 reads MNHEY; CDR2 reads SMNVEV (reference sequence). Trimming took 2 bases from V and 4 from J, leaving 7 bases between them. The CDR3 nucleotides read TGTGCCAGCAGTTTAAGTCTTGCAGATACGCAGTATTTT. The encoded protein is CASSLSLADTQYF.

This clonotype was detected only once. V gene TRBV2 combines with J gene TRBJ2-1, with D hard to call. The assigned J gene may be wrong: the sequence end matches TRBJ2-7 better. There are 14 residues in the CDR3. CDR1 and CDR2 (germline): SNHLY, FYNNEI. CDR3: CASSEAGNYNEQYF. Written as DNA, the CDR3 is TGTGCCAGCAGTGAAGCTGGCAACTACAATGAGCAGTACTTC.

Comments on this clonotype: One end of the junction is discordant with germline, which a read error may explain. The chain couples TRBV3-1 to TRBJ1-1; no definite D call. From germline, CDR1 is LGHDT and CDR2 YNNKEL (reference sequence). The CDR3 extends over 11 amino acids. The CDR3 coding sequence is TGTGCCAGCAGCGGATCGGCTGAAGCTTCCTTT. This translates into CASSGSAEASF.

In this sample, this clonotype turned up a few times. The CDR3 DNA sequence: TGTGCCAGCTCACCCGGGACAGGGATCGATCGTGGCTACACCTTC. Translation gives CASSPGTGIDRGYTF. This rearrangement joins TRBV18 to TRBJ1-2; 9 bases agree with TRBD1. V gave up 3 bases and J gave up 7 bases; unmatched junction bases: 9. The CDR3 consists of 15 residues. Germline V gene sequence: CDR1 KGHSH, CDR2 LQKENI.

The chain recombines TRBV7-9 with TRBJ2-7; the D gene could be TRBD1 or TRBD2 (5 bases each). The CDR3 is made up of 16 amino acids. CDR1 is SEHNR, CDR2 FQNEAQ, per germline (reference sequence). V was clipped by 2 bases and J by 7 bases, with 21 bases between them. This CDR3 reads CASSLTYGRVRGEQYF. CDR3 in DNA: TGTGCCAGCAGCTTAACCTACGGACGCGTGAGGGGAGAGCAGTACTTC.

This chain joins TRBV4-1 and TRBJ2-7, with D perhaps TRBD2 (6 bases). CDR1 is MGHRA, CDR2 YSYEKL, per germline. The V and J ends lost 1 base and 2 bases respectively, with 12 bases between them. CDR3 length equals 15 residues. The CDR3 loop reads CASSQVNGRPYEQYF. In nucleotides, the CDR3 is TGCGCCAGCAGCCAAGTGAACGGGAGACCCTACGAGCAGTACTTC.

The J gene is TRBJ2-3, the V gene TRBV7-2; 9 nucleotides agree with TRBD1. The CDR3 sequence is 14 residues long. V was clipped by 8 bases and J by 4 bases; unmatched bases: 7. Germline-derived CDR1 and CDR2 are SGHTA and FQGNSA. CDR3 loop: CASRRTGAADTQYF. As DNA, the CDR3 is TGTGCCAGCCGCCGGACAGGGGCGGCAGATACGCAGTATTTT.

This chain links TRBV6-5 with TRBJ1-2; D is unclear. In germline, CDR1 is MNHEY, CDR2 SVGAGI. Trimming removed 7 bases at V and 2 bases at J, with 17 bases between. There are 15 residues in the CDR3. CDR3 nucleotide sequence: TGTGCCAGCACCCAGCGTACCCCTGGGAACTATGGCTACACCTTC. Encoded protein: CASTQRTPGNYGYTF.

CDR3 in DNA: TGCGCCAGCAGCTCTACGGGGCCTTTCATTGAGCAGTTCTTC. It encodes CASSSTGPFIEQFF. The rearrangement joins TRBV5-1 to TRBJ2-1; D assignment may be TRBD1 or TRBD2 (5 bases each). Germline V lookup: CDR1 SGHRS, CDR2 YFSETQ. The CDR3 is 14 amino acids. V lost 3 bases, J lost 9 bases, and 16 bases lay in between.

This clonotype was observed at least ten times. The chain combines TRBV5-1 with TRBJ2-7; D assignment may be TRBD1 or TRBD2 (5 bases each). This CDR3 is 15 amino acids long. Trimming removed 3 bases from V and 0 bases from J, with 13 bases in between. In germline, CDR1 is SGHRS, CDR2 YFSETQ. The CDR3 protein is CASSYGLDSSYEQYF. The DNA for the CDR3 is TGCGCCAGCAGCTACGGACTCGACAGCTCCTACGAGCAGTACTTC.

There are a few counts of this clonotype. This chain links TRBV20-1 with TRBJ2-3; 11 nucleotides align to TRBD2. The CDR3 contains 18 residues. CDR1 DFQATT and CDR2 SNEGSKA come from the germline V gene (reference sequence). With 0 bases clipped from V and 0 bases from J, the junction kept 8 bases outside the gene matches. CDR3 protein: CSARDLKLAGESTDTQYF. CDR3 sequence (DNA): TGCAGTGCTAGAGATTTGAAACTAGCGGGAGAAAGCACAGATACGCAGTATTTT.

V usage is TRBV6-5 and J usage is TRBJ2-6, with D unresolved. The CDR3 contains 17 residues. Per the germline V gene, CDR1 is MNHEY and CDR2 is SVGAGI. Trimming took 0 bases from V and 1 from J, leaving 10 bases between them. This chain's CDR3 is CASSYSPHQSGANVLTF. DNA for the CDR3: TGTGCCAGCAGTTACTCGCCCCACCAATCTGGGGCCAACGTCCTGACTTTC.